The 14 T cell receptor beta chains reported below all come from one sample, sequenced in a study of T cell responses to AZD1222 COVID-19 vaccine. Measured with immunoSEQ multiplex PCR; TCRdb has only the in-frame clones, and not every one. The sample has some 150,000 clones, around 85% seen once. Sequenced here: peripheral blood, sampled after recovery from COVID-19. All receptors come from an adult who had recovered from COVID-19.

CDR3 bases: TGTGCCAGCAGTCCATTATTTAGTGGAGGGGCGTTCAGGGTGAACACTGAAGCTTTCTTT. As protein: CASSPLFSGGAFRVNTEAFF. V and J are TRBV27 and TRBJ1-1; perhaps TRBD1 as D (5 bases). V lost 5 bases to trimming and J lost 0 bases, with 28 bases between them. This CDR3 is 20 amino acids long. Germline values: CDR1 MNHEY, CDR2 SMNVEV (reference sequence).

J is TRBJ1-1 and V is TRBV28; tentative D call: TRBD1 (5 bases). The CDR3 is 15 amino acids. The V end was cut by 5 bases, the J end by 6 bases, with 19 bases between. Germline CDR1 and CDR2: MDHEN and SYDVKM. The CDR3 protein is CASSLGVLAGAEAFF. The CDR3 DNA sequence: TGTGCCAGCAGTCTAGGGGTTTTAGCGGGGGCTGAAGCTTTCTTT.

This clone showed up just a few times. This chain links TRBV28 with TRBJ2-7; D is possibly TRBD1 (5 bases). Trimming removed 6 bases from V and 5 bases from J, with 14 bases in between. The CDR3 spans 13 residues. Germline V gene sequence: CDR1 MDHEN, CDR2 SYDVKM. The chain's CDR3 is CASRRQRRNEQYF. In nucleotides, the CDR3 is TGTGCCAGCAGGCGACAGAGGCGAAACGAGCAGTACTTC.

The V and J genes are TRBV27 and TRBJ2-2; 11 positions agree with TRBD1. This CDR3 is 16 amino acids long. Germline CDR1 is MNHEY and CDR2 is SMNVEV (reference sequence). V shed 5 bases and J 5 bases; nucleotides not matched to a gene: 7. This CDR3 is CASSPRTGGGTGELFF. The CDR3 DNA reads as TGTGCCAGCAGTCCGCGGACAGGGGGCGGGACCGGGGAGCTGTTTTTT.

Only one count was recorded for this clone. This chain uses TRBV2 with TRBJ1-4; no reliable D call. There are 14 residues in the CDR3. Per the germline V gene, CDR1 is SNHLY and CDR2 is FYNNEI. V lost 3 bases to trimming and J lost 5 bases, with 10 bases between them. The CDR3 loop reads CASSDGGGNEKLFF. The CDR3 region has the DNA TGTGCCAGCAGTGACGGTGGAGGGAATGAAAAACTGTTTTTT. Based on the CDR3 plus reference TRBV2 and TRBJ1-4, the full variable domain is EPEVTQTPSHQVTQMGQEVILRCVPISNHLYFYWYRQILGQKVEFLVSFYNNEISEKSEIFDDQFSVERPDGSNFTLKIRSTKLEDSAMYFCASSDGGGNEKLFFGSGTQLSVL.

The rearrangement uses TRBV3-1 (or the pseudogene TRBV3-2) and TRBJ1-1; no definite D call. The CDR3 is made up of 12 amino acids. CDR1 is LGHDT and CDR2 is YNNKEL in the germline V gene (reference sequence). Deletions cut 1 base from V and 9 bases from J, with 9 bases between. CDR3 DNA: TGTGCCAGCAGCCAAGCAAAGAGACAAGCTTTCTTT. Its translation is CASSQAKRQAFF.

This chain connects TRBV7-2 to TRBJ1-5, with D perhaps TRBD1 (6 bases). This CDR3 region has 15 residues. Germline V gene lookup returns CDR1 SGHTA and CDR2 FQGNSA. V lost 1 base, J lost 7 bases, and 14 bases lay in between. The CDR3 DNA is TGTGCCAGCAGCTTAGGGGGGACAAGGGAACAGCCCCAGCATTTT. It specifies CASSLGGTREQPQHF.

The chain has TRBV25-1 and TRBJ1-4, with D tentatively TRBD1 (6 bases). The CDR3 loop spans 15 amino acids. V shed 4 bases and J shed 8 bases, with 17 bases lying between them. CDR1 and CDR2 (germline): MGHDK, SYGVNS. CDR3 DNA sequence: TGTGCCAGCAGTGTTAGACAGGTCCTAGGGGAAAAACTGTTTTTT. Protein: CASSVRQVLGEKLFF.

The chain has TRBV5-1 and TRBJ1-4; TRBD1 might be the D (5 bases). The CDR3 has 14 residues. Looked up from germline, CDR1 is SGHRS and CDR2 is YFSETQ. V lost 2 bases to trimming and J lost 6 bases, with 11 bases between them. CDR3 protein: CASSFSGVDEKLFF. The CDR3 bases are TGCGCCAGCAGCTTTTCGGGGGTAGATGAAAAACTGTTTTTT. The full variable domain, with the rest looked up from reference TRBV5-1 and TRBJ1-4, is KAGVTQTPRYLIKTRGQQVTLSCSPISGHRSVSWYQQTPGQGLQFLFEYFSETQRNKGNFPGRFSGRQFSNSRSEMNVSTLELGDSALYLCASSFSGVDEKLFFGSGTQLSVL.

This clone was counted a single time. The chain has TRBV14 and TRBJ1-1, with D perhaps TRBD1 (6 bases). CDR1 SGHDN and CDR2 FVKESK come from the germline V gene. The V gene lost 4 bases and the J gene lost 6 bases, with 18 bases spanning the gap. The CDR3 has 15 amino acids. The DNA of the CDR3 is TGTGCCAGCAGCCCCTGGCGGGGGCTCACGTCTGAAGCTTTCTTT. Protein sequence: CASSPWRGLTSEAFF.

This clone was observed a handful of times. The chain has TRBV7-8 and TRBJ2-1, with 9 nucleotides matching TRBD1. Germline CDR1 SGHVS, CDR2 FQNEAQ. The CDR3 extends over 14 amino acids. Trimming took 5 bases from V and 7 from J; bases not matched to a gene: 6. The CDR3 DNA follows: TGTGCCAGCAGCGCCCGACAGGGGGTGAATGAGCAGTTCTTC. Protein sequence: CASSARQGVNEQFF.

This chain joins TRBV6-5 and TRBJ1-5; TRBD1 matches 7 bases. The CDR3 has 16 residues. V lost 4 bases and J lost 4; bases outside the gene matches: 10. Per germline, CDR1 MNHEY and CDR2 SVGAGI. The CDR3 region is CASSFDRANGNQPQHF. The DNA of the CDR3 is TGTGCCAGCAGTTTTGACAGGGCAAACGGGAATCAGCCCCAGCATTTT.

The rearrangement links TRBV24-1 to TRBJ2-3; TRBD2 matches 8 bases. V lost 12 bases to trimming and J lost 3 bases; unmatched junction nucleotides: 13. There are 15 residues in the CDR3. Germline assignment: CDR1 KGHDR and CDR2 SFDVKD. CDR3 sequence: CAAPKRGHLTDTQYF. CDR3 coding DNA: TGTGCCGCACCTAAGCGGGGGCACCTGACAGATACGCAGTATTTT.

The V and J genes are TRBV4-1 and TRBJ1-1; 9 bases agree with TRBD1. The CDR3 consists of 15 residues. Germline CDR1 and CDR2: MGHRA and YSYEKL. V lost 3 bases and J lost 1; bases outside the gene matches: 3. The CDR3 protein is CASSHTGGPNTEAFF. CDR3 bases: TGCGCCAGCAGCCACACAGGGGGCCCGAACACTGAAGCTTTCTTT.